Listed below are T cell receptor beta chains from one sample, sequenced in a study of cytomegalovirus exposure and HLA in healthy donors. Data came from immunoSEQ multiplex PCR; TCRdb stores just in-frame clones and leaves some out. The sample holds over 150,000 clones, 82% seen once. The specimen sequenced was PBMCs. The receptors stem from a man aged 50-60 years in good health and CMV-seropositive. Each CDR3 is given with its conserved first and last residue. The order of the fields is V gene, J gene, D gene, clone size, CDR3 DNA, CDR3 protein. D genes are given only for firm matches. Size tells how often a clone was seen (once, few, many) or the class of an expanded clone, and some rows leave it out.

TRBV4-2	TRBJ2-1	TRBD2	.	TGTGCCAGCAGCCAAGCTATCGGACTAGCGGTACACAATGAGCAGTTCTTC	CASSQAIGLAVHNEQFF
TRBV19	TRBJ2-1	TRBD2	.	TGTGCCAGTAGTATCGGGACTAGCGGGAGGGGGAATGAGCAGTTCTTC	CASSIGTSGRGNEQFF
TRBV25-1	TRBJ2-3	.	.	TGTGCCAGCAGTGCCCGTAGCACAGATACGCAGTATTTT	CASSARSTDTQYF
TRBV18	TRBJ2-3	.	.	TGTGCCAGCTCACCACCGTCAGGGAAAGATACGCAGTATTTT	CASSPPSGKDTQYF
TRBV6-5	TRBJ2-5	TRBD1	.	TGTGCCAGCAGTTCCCCCCCACAGGGGCGGGAGACCCAGTACTTC	CASSSPPQGRETQYF
TRBV19	TRBJ2-3	.	.	TGTGCCAGTGGGCCTCAAGGCACAGATACGCAGTATTTT	CASGPQGTDTQYF
TRBV7-9	TRBJ1-1	TRBD1	.	TGTGCCAGCAGCTTAGGGACAGGCATGAACACTGAAGCTTTCTTT	CASSLGTGMNTEAFF
TRBV5-8	TRBJ1-5	.	few	TGTGCCAGCCTCACCTGGGGGGTCGGGACTGGTCAGCCCCAGCATTTT	CASLTWGVGTGQPQHF
TRBV18	TRBJ2-7	TRBD1	.	TGTGCCAGCTCACCGGGACAGGGTAATCAGGAGCAGTACTTC	CASSPGQGNQEQYF
TRBV27	TRBJ2-7	TRBD2	.	TGTGCCAGCGGGGGGGATAGCGGGAGAAGGCACGAGCAGTACTTC	CASGGDSGRRHEQYF
TRBV19	TRBJ2-5	.	.	TGTGCCAGTAGTATAAACAGGAAAGAGACCCAGTACTTC	CASSINRKETQYF
TRBV27	TRBJ2-7	TRBD2	.	TGTGCCAGCAGTTTGGAAGGCGGGAGGCCCCGCTACGAGCAGTACTTC	CASSLEGGRPRYEQYF